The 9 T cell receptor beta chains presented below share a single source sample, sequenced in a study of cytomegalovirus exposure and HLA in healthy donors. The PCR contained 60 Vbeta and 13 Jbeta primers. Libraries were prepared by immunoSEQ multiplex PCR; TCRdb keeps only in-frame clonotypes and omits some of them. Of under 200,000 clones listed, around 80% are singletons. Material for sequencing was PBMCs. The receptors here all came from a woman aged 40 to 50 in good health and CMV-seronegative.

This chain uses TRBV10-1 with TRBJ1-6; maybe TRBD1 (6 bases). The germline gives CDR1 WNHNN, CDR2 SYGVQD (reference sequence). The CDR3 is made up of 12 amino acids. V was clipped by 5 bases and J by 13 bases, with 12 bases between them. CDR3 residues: CASSTGMGPLHF. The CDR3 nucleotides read TGCGCCAGCAGTACAGGGATGGGGCCCCTCCACTTT.

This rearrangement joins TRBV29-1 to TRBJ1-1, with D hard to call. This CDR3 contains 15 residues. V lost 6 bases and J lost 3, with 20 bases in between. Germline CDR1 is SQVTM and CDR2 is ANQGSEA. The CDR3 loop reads CSVHSAVSEYTEAFF. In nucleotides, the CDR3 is TGCAGCGTCCATTCTGCGGTTTCCGAATACACTGAAGCTTTCTTT.

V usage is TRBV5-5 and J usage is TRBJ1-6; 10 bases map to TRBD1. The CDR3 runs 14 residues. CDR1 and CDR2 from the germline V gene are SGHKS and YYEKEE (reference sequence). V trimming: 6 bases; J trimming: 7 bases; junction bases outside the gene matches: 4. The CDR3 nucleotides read TGTGCCAGCATGCGGACAGGGGGAAATTCACCCCTCCACTTT. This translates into CASMRTGGNSPLHF.

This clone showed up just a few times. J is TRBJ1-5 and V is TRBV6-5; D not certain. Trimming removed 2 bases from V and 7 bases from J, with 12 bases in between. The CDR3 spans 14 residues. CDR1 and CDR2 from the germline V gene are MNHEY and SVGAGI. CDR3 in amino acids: CASSYNAGGQPQHF. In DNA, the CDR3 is TGTGCCAGCAGTTACAACGCGGGAGGCCAGCCCCAGCATTTT.

This CDR3 reads CAWSVGQGSYGYTF. CDR3 nucleotides: TGTGCCTGGAGTGTGGGACAGGGGTCCTATGGCTACACCTTC. The rearrangement joins TRBV30 to TRBJ1-2; 10 positions match TRBD1. Trimming cost V 0 bases and J 4 bases; bases outside gene matches: 2. This CDR3 region has 14 residues. Germline V CDR1 and CDR2: GTSNPN, SVGIG (reference sequence).

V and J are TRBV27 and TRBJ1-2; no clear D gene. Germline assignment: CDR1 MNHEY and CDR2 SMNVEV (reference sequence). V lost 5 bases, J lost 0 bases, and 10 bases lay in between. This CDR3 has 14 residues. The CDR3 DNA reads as TGTGCCAGCAGTCCGCGTGGGCCTAACTATGGCTACACCTTC. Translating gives CASSPRGPNYGYTF.

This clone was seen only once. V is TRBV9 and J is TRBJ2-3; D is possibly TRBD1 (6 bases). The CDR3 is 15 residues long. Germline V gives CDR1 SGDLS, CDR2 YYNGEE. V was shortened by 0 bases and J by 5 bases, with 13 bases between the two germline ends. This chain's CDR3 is CASSVVPGEIDTQYF. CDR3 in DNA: TGTGCCAGCAGCGTAGTGCCAGGGGAGATAGATACGCAGTATTTT.

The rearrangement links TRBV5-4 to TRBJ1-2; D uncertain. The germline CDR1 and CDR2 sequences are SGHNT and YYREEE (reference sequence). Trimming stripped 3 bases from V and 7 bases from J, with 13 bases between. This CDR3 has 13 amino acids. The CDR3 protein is CASSSGPTIGYTF. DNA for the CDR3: TGTGCCAGCAGCTCCGGGCCGACTATTGGCTACACCTTC.

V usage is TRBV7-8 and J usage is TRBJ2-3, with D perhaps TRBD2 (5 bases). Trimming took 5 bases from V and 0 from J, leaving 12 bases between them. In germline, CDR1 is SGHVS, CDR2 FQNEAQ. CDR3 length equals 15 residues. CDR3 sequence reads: CASSRRLASTDTQYF. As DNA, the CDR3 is TGTGCCAGCAGCCGGCGGCTAGCTAGCACAGATACGCAGTATTTT.